The clone carrying this T cell receptor (beta chain) was observed at least ten times. The antigen remains undetermined. The data belong to a study of regulatory T cells in long-lasting Graves disease. Points from the study as a whole: Persistent disease preferred TRBV28, TRBJ1-2 and TRBJ2-5.

Described time point: newly diagnosed GD, antithyroid drugs for less than 3 months. The TCR library was made from RNA that had been extracted from PBMCs in TRIzol. The TCR beta library used iRepertoire HTBI primers with Arm-PCR amplification of CDR3. TCRdb redid the calling of the multiplex PCR reads with MiXCR, one entry per CDR3 protein. The sample gives 400,000 to 500,000 distinct CDR3 sequences, about 15% of which show up once; around 17% is in the top ten. V was shortened by 3 bases and J by 5 bases, with 5 bases between the two germline ends. In germline, CDR1 is MNHEY, CDR2 SVGAGI. The CDR3 is 12 amino acids. Another study also made use of these data, one on T cells in Graves' hyperthyroidism and ophthalmopathy. This second study says: The HTBI primer set served for first-round RT-PCR of the TCR CDR3. Most thyroid clonotypes expanded above 0.001 appeared in blood too.

Material: peripheral blood mononuclear cells (PBMCs), obtained at new diagnosis, from a patient treated with antithyroid drugs. The source is a woman aged 30 to 39 with Graves disease. The chain is built from TRBV6-5 and TRBJ2-1; D gene uncertain. In nucleotides, the CDR3 is TGTGCCAGCAGTTATAATGACAATGAGCAGTTCTTC. Encoded protein: CASSYNDNEQFF.